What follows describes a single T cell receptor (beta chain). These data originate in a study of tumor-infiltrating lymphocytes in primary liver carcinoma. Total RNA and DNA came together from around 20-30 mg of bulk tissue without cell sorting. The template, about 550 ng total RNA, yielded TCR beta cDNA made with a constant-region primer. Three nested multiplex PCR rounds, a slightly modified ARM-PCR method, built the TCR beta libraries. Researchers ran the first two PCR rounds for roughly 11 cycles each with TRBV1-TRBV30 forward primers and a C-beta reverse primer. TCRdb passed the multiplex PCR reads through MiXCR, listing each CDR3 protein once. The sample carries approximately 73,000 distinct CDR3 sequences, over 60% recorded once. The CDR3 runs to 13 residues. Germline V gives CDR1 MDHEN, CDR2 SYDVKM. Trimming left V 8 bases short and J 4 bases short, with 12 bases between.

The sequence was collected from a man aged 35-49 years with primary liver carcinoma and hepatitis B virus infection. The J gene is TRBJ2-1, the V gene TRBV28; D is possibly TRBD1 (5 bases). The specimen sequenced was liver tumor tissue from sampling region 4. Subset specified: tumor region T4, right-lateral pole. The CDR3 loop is CASVLDSYNEQFF. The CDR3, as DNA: TGTGCCAGCGTTCTTGACAGTTACAATGAGCAGTTCTTC.